The clone carrying this TCR beta chain came up a few times. Its specificity is not known. Amplified TCR beta CDR3 regions came from RNA transcripts. When the TCR CDR3 underwent first-round RT-PCR, the HTBI primer set was used. A single record per CDR3 protein comes from TCRdb applying MiXCR to the multiplex PCR reads. Here the sample spans some 580,000 distinct CDR3 sequences, 16% being singletons. Diagnosing involved the use of clinical symptoms, serum thyroxine and TRAb, thyroid ultrasound and orbital computed tomography. This record belongs to a study of T cells in Graves' hyperthyroidism and ophthalmopathy. Study-wide points: Most expanded thyroid clonotypes above 0.001 recurred in blood.

CDR1 LGHDT and CDR2 YNNKEL come from the germline V gene (reference sequence). The trim removed 5 bases at V and 5 bases at J, leaving 13 bases unmatched. The CDR3 consists of 16 residues. The sequence came from a woman aged 40 to 49 with Graves' ophthalmopathy. Sequencing was done on a sample of blood. The V gene is TRBV3-1, the J gene TRBJ2-5; TRBD2 matches at 8 bases. In nucleotides, the CDR3 is TGTGCCAGCAGCACGAGCGGGAGATGGGTATTGGAGACCCAGTACTTC. Its translation: CASSTSGRWVLETQYF.